This TCR beta chain stems from a study of shared clonotypes between healthy human individuals. Study-wide results and limits: The sole specimen, blood, was sampled, and tissue repertoires likely differ.

Trimming took 0 bases from V and 2 from J, leaving 6 bases between them. CDR1 and CDR2 from the germline V gene are SGHRS and YFSETQ. The CDR3 totals 14 residues. Generated by immunoSEQ multiplex PCR, the TCRdb table keeps only in-frame clones and is missing some. The table records hundreds of thousands of clones, around 78% of them present only once. This clone has just a few counts. Its antigen remains unknown. This chain joins TRBV5-1 and TRBJ2-1, with D perhaps TRBD1 (6 bases). The specimen was PBMCs. This TCR was recovered from a middle-aged woman in good health. Some clones in this sample may be carry-over from other donors' samples. CDR3 in DNA: TGCGCCAGCAGCTTGGGGACAGCCTACAATGAGCAGTTCTTC. Protein: CASSLGTAYNEQFF.